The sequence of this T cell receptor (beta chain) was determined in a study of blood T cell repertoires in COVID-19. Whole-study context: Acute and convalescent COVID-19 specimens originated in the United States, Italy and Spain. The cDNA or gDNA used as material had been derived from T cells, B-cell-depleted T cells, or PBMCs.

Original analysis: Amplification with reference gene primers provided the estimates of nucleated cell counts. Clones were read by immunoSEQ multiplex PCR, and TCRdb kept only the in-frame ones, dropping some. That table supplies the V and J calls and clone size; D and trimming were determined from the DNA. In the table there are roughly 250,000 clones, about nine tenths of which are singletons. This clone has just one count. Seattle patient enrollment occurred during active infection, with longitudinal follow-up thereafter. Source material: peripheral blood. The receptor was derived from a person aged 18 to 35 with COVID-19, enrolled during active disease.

The chain's CDR3 is CAWSAETVNSPLHF. The CDR3 DNA is TGTGCCTGGAGTGCCGAGACAGTCAATTCACCCCTCCACTTT. The genes are TRBV30 and TRBJ1-6; tentative D call: TRBD1 (5 bases). This CDR3 region has 14 residues. The V gene's germline CDR1 is GTSNPN and CDR2 SVGIG (reference sequence). V dropped 1 base and J dropped 7 bases, with 11 bases sitting between them.